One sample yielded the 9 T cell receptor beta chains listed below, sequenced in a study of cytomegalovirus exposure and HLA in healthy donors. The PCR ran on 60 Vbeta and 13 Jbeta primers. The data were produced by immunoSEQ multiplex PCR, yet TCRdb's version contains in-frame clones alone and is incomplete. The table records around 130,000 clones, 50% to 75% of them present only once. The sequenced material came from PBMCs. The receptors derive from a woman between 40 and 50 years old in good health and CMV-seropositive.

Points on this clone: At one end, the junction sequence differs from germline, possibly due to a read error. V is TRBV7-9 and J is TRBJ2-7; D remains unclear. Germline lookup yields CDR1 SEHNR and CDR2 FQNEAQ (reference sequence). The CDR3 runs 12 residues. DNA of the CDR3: TGTTCCAGCAGCCTCCCAGCCTACGAGCAGTACTTC. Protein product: CSSSLPAYEQYF.

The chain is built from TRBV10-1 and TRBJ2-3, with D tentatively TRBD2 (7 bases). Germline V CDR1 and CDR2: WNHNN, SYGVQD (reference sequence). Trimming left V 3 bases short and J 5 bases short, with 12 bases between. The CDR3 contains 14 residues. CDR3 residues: CASSDGGAIDTQYF. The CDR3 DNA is TGCGCCAGCAGTGATGGGGGGGCAATAGATACGCAGTATTTT.

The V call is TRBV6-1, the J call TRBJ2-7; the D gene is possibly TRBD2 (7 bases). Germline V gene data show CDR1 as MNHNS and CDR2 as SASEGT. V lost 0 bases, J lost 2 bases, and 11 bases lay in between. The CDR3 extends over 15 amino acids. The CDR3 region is CASSEAGGPPYEQYF. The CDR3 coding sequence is TGTGCCAGCAGTGAAGCGGGGGGGCCTCCCTACGAGCAGTACTTC.

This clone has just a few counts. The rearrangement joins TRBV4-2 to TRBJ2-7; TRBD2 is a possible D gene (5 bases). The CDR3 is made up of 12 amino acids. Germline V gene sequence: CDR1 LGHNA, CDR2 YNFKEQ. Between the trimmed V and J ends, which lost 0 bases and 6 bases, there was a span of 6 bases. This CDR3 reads CASSQDRGEQYF. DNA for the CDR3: TGTGCCAGCAGCCAAGATCGGGGCGAGCAGTACTTC.

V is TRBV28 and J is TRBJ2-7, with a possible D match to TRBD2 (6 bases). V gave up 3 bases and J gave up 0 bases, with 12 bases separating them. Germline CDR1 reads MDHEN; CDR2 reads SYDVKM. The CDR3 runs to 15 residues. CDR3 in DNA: TGTGCCAGCAGTTTCGGAGGGAAAAGCTCCTACGAGCAGTACTTC. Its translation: CASSFGGKSSYEQYF.

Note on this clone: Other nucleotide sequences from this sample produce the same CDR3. CDR3 loop: CASSLTGLEQYF. CDR3 in DNA: TGTGCCAGCAGTTTAACAGGGCTTGAGCAGTACTTC. V is TRBV28 and J is TRBJ2-7, with TRBD1 as a possible D gene (6 bases). The CDR3 sequence is 12 residues long. Germline V gene lookup returns CDR1 MDHEN and CDR2 SYDVKM. V lost 2 bases to trimming and J lost 7 bases, with 9 bases between them.

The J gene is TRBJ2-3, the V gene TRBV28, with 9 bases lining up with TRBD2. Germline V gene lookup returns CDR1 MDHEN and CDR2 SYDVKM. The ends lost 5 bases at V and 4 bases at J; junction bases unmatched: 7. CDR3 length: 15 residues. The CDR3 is CASSVAGGTADTQYF. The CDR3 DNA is TGTGCCAGCAGTGTGGCGGGGGGGACGGCAGATACGCAGTATTTT.

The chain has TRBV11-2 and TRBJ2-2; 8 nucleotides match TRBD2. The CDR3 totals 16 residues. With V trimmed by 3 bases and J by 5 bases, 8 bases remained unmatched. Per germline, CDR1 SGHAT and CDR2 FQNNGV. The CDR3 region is CASSFSGGPETGELFF. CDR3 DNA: TGTGCCAGCAGCTTCTCGGGGGGGCCTGAAACCGGGGAGCTGTTTTTT.

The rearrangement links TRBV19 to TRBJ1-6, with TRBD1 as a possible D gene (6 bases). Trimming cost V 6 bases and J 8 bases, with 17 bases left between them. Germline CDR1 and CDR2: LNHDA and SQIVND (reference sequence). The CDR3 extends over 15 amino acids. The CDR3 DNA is TGTGCCAGTAGCAGTTACAGGGTGGGCCATTCACCCCTCCACTTT. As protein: CASSSYRVGHSPLHF. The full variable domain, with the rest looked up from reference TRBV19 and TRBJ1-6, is DGGITQSPKYLFRKEGQNVTLSCEQNLNHDAMYWYRQDPGQGLRLIYYSQIVNDFQKGDIAEGYSVSREKKESFPLTVTSAQKNPTAFYLCASSSYRVGHSPLHFGNGTRLTVT.